These 17 T cell receptor beta chains share one sample of origin, sequenced in a study of shared clonotypes between healthy human individuals. TCRdb's table, derived via immunoSEQ multiplex PCR, lists solely in-frame clones and lacks some. The sample lists some 1.5 million clones, 96% seen once, with approximately 1.1% in the top ten. Sequenced sample: naive CD4+ T cells sorted from blood. Subset of the sample: CD45RA+ positively selected. The source of these receptors is a man between 25 and 39 years old in good health.

The V gene is TRBV30, the J gene TRBJ1-2; 8 nucleotides agree with TRBD1. From germline, CDR1 is GTSNPN and CDR2 SVGIG (reference sequence). The V gene end was trimmed by 2 bases and the J gene end by 5 bases; junction bases not matched to a gene: 7. This CDR3 is 14 amino acids long. This chain's CDR3 is CAWSQGTGQYGYTF. CDR3 coding DNA: TGTGCCTGGAGTCAGGGGACAGGACAATATGGCTACACCTTC.

The chain links TRBV19 to TRBJ2-1; D possibly corresponds to TRBD2 (5 bases). Trimming stripped 5 bases from V and 3 bases from J, with 17 bases between. Germline V CDR1 and CDR2: LNHDA, SQIVND (reference sequence). The CDR3 runs 16 residues. The CDR3 coding sequence is TGTGCCAGTAGTGGGAGAAACAGCGACCGCTACAATGAGCAGTTCTTC. This codes for CASSGRNSDRYNEQFF.

The CDR3 here is CASSASGGNTEAFF. The DNA of the CDR3 is TGTGCCAGCTCGGCCTCAGGGGGGAACACTGAAGCTTTCTTT. The rearrangement links TRBV18 to TRBJ1-1, with 7 bases matching TRBD1. Germline V gene sequence: CDR1 KGHSH, CDR2 LQKENI. The CDR3 runs 14 residues. V dropped 6 bases and J dropped 1; count of bases not matched to a gene: 5.

The J gene is TRBJ2-1, the V gene TRBV5-1; 9 positions agree with TRBD2. CDR3 size: 15 residues. V trimming: 6 bases; J trimming: 6 bases; junction bases outside the gene matches: 10. Germline V gene lookup returns CDR1 SGHRS and CDR2 YFSETQ. CDR3 DNA sequence: TGCGCCAGCACGCCGATAGCGGGAGAGATCAATGAGCAGTTCTTC. This sequence encodes CASTPIAGEINEQFF.

The chain is built from TRBV5-1 and TRBJ2-5, with 10 bases that match TRBD1. The V gene's germline CDR1 is SGHRS and CDR2 YFSETQ. J lost 4 bases, V lost 5 bases, and 11 bases had no gene match. The CDR3 extends over 16 amino acids. In nucleotides, the CDR3 is TGCGCCAGCAGTCGCGGGGACAGGGGATTGGGAGAGACCCAGTACTTC. Translating it yields CASSRGDRGLGETQYF.

J is TRBJ2-7 and V is TRBV18, with D unclear. CDR1 KGHSH and CDR2 LQKENI come from the germline V gene. V dropped 0 bases and J dropped 10 bases, with 13 bases sitting between them. The CDR3 contains 13 residues. CDR3 sequence reads: CASSPPQPTEQYF. The CDR3 nucleotides read TGTGCCAGCTCACCACCCCAGCCCACAGAACAGTACTTC.

This clone was observed a handful of times. In DNA form, the CDR3 reads TGCAGCGTTGCCGTTACCGACGAGCAGTACTTC. Its translation: CSVAVTDEQYF. The rearrangement joins TRBV29-1 to TRBJ2-7; D is unclear. The CDR3 has 11 amino acids. The germline V gene encodes CDR1 SQVTM and CDR2 ANQGSEA. The V end lost 4 bases, the J end lost 5 bases, and 9 bases lay between the germline ends.

In regard to this clone: Other DNA sequences within the sample encode an identical CDR3. This sequence joins TRBV9 and TRBJ2-2; 9 nucleotides line up with TRBD2. With 2 bases clipped from V and 1 base from J, the junction kept 0 bases outside the gene matches. The germline CDR1 and CDR2 sequences are SGDLS and YYNGEE. CDR3 size: 15 residues. This CDR3 is CASSVSGRNTGELFF. In nucleotides, the CDR3 is TGTGCCAGCAGCGTTAGCGGGAGGAACACCGGGGAGCTGTTTTTT.

This clone occurred once. The chain uses TRBV30 and TRBJ2-7; D call uncertain. Germline CDR1 is GTSNPN and CDR2 is SVGIG (reference sequence). This CDR3 region has 11 residues. V was cut by 2 bases and J by 7 bases, with 9 bases left in between. Here the CDR3 DNA reads TGTGCCTGGAGTCTTCAGGTTGAGCAGTACTTC. Translated, it gives CAWSLQVEQYF.

The chain recombines TRBV19 with TRBJ2-1, with no clear D. V was trimmed by 6 bases and J by 0 bases, leaving 15 bases between them. This CDR3 is 16 amino acids long. The germline CDR1 and CDR2 sequences are LNHDA and SQIVND (reference sequence). Here the CDR3 DNA reads TGTGCCAGTAGCCGAGACATATTACCCTCCTACAATGAGCAGTTCTTC. Translating it yields CASSRDILPSYNEQFF.

This clone appeared a single time. This chain links TRBV29-1 with TRBJ2-3, with a possible D match to TRBD2 (6 bases). CDR3 length: 12 residues. Germline CDR1 reads SQVTM; CDR2 reads ANQGSEA. V dropped 7 bases and J dropped 4 bases, with 12 bases sitting between them. The CDR3 region has the DNA TGCAGCGCGAGACTAGGGTCAGATACGCAGTATTTT. It translates to CSARLGSDTQYF.

The V call is TRBV28, the J call TRBJ2-7; 12 bases are shared with TRBD2. CDR3 length: 17 residues. Germline lookup yields CDR1 MDHEN and CDR2 SYDVKM. V shed 5 bases and J 5 bases; nucleotides not matched to a gene: 13. CDR3 amino acids: CASSALAGGPPVHEQYF. The CDR3 DNA reads as TGTGCCAGCAGTGCCCTAGCGGGAGGGCCGCCCGTTCACGAGCAGTACTTC.

This chain links TRBV5-5 with TRBJ2-7; 7 bases are a match to TRBD1. Germline V gives CDR1 SGHKS, CDR2 YYEKEE (reference sequence). Trimming cost V 4 bases and J 3 bases; bases outside gene matches: 13. The CDR3 sequence is 16 residues long. CDR3 protein: CASSGRRQGLVYEQYF. The CDR3 region has the DNA TGTGCCAGCAGCGGGAGACGACAGGGTCTAGTCTACGAGCAGTACTTC.

The chain carries TRBV27 and TRBJ2-3, with 8 nucleotides matching TRBD2. The CDR3 runs 16 residues. Germline V gives CDR1 MNHEY, CDR2 SMNVEV (reference sequence). J was trimmed by 0 bases and V by 1 base; bases with no gene match: 3. The CDR3 here is CASSLWLAGSTDTQYF. In DNA form, the CDR3 reads TGTGCCAGCAGTTTATGGCTAGCGGGCAGCACAGATACGCAGTATTTT.

This chain uses TRBV5-6 with TRBJ1-5; tentatively, D is TRBD1 (6 bases). Trimming took 4 bases from V and 1 from J, leaving 12 bases between them. Germline V gene lookup returns CDR1 SGHDT and CDR2 YYEEEE. There are 15 residues in the CDR3. The CDR3 reads CASSRGQWSNQPQHF. As DNA, the CDR3 is TGTGCCAGCAGCCGCGGACAGTGGAGCAATCAGCCCCAGCATTTT.

This chain joins TRBV10-1 and TRBJ2-7; 11 positions match TRBD1. CDR3 length equals 15 residues. J was trimmed by 2 bases and V by 2 bases; bases with no gene match: 2. CDR1 is WNHNN, CDR2 SYGVQD, per germline (reference sequence). CDR3 coding DNA: TGCGCCAGCAGTGAGGGGGGACAGGGGGCCTACGAGCAGTACTTC. It translates to CASSEGGQGAYEQYF.

The genes are TRBV4-3 and TRBJ2-7; 10 bases line up with TRBD1. This CDR3 spans 14 amino acids. Unmatched junction bases numbered 3, after V lost 4 bases and J lost 3 bases. CDR1 is LGHNA and CDR2 is YSLEER in the germline V gene. This chain's CDR3 is CASSPGQGGYEQYF. The CDR3, as DNA: TGCGCCAGCAGCCCAGGACAGGGGGGCTACGAGCAGTACTTC.